The 17 T cell receptor beta chains given below trace back to one sample, sequenced in a study of technical replicates of blood from several donors. Using immunoSEQ multiplex PCR, the repertoire was profiled, and TCRdb retains in-frame clones only, with some absent. This table has roughly 87,000 clones, roughly 91% appearing once. Sequenced sample: T cells isolated from PBMCs. These receptors were collected from a human donor in good health.

CDR3 sequence (DNA): TGTGCCAGCAGCTTGGGGCCGCGCGACAGAACCGGGGAGCTGTTTTTT. It translates to CASSLGPRDRTGELFF. The chain recombines TRBV5-6 with TRBJ2-2, with D perhaps matching TRBD1 (5 bases). Germline CDR1 SGHDT, CDR2 YYEEEE. This CDR3 comprises 16 residues. The V end lost 0 bases, the J end lost 5 bases, and 14 bases lay between the germline ends. Filled out from reference TRBV5-6 and TRBJ2-2, the complete variable domain reads DAGVTQSPTHLIKTRGQQVTLRCSPKSGHDTVSWYQQALGQGPQFIFQYYEEEERQRGNFPDRFSGHQFPNYSSELNVNALLLGDSALYLCASSLGPRDRTGELFFGEGSRLTVL.

The CDR3: CASSLGGAINEQFF. DNA for the CDR3: TGTGCCAGCAGTTTAGGCGGGGCGATCAATGAGCAGTTCTTC. The V and J genes are TRBV28 and TRBJ2-1, with D maybe TRBD2 (6 bases). Per germline, CDR1 MDHEN and CDR2 SYDVKM. V lost 2 bases to trimming and J lost 6 bases, with 11 bases between them. The CDR3 loop spans 14 amino acids.

The chain employs TRBV5-8 and TRBJ2-3; TRBD2 matches at 11 bases. The V segment lost 0 bases and the J segment 2 bases; nucleotides outside the gene matches: 8. The CDR3 totals 18 residues. Germline CDR1 SGHTS, CDR2 YDEGEE. CDR3 DNA: TGTGCCAGCAGCTTGGCCGTGACTAGCGGGGCCTCCACAGATACGCAGTATTTT. As protein: CASSLAVTSGASTDTQYF.

This rearrangement joins TRBV4-1 to TRBJ1-2; the D gene is possibly TRBD1 (6 bases). The CDR3 runs 14 residues. Germline V gene sequence: CDR1 MGHRA, CDR2 YSYEKL. The ends were cut back, 2 bases at V and 6 bases at J, with 13 bases in the middle. CDR3 loop: CASSQPGAGNGYTF. CDR3 coding DNA: TGCGCCAGCAGCCAACCAGGGGCAGGGAATGGCTACACCTTC.

The J gene is TRBJ2-3, the V gene TRBV4-3, with 9 bases fitting TRBD2. The J segment lost 3 bases and the V segment lost 1 base, leaving 8 bases of the junction unmatched. CDR1 is LGHNA, CDR2 YSLEER, per germline. The CDR3 length is 17 residues. The CDR3, as DNA: TGCGCCAGCAGCCAAGCTCCGGCGGGAGGGCGGACAGATACGCAGTATTTT. It translates to CASSQAPAGGRTDTQYF.

V and J are TRBV4-3 and TRBJ2-3, with TRBD1 as a possible D gene (6 bases). The V end was cut by 3 bases, the J end by 2 bases, with 12 bases between. The V gene's germline CDR1 is LGHNA and CDR2 YSLEER. This CDR3 comprises 15 residues. CDR3 loop: CASSQTQGFTDTQYF. The CDR3 DNA reads as TGCGCCAGCAGCCAGACACAGGGTTTCACAGATACGCAGTATTTT.

This chain links TRBV29-1 with TRBJ1-1, with 9 nucleotides matching TRBD1. Per germline, CDR1 SQVTM and CDR2 ANQGSEA. The CDR3 totals 17 residues. V dropped 4 bases and J dropped 1; count of bases not matched to a gene: 13. The CDR3: CSVAVYTSDRGNTEAFF. The CDR3 region has the DNA TGCAGCGTTGCCGTATATACGTCGGACAGGGGGAACACTGAAGCTTTCTTT.

The rearrangement joins TRBV11-1 to TRBJ2-1; the match to TRBD2 covers 14 bases. Germline assignment: CDR1 SGHAT and CDR2 FQDESV (reference sequence). J lost 1 base, V lost 5 bases, and 7 bases had no gene match. The CDR3 consists of 18 residues. CDR3 nucleotides: TGTGCCAGCAGCCTGGGACTAGCGGGAGCTGTATCCTACAATGAGCAGTTCTTC. As protein: CASSLGLAGAVSYNEQFF.

This chain links TRBV18 with TRBJ1-1; 10 bases are shared with TRBD1. V shed 6 bases, J shed 3 bases, and the junction held 10 bases outside the gene matches. Germline assignment: CDR1 KGHSH and CDR2 LQKENI. The length of the CDR3 is 16 residues. The CDR3 region is CASSLRQGAKDTEAFF. The CDR3 bases are TGTGCCAGCTCGCTCAGACAGGGGGCGAAGGACACTGAAGCTTTCTTT.

This chain joins TRBV11-3 and TRBJ2-3; D unresolved. The CDR3 is 14 residues long. Between the trimmed V and J ends, which lost 3 bases and 2 bases, there was a span of 9 bases. Germline CDR1 is SGHNT and CDR2 is YENEEA. The CDR3 DNA sequence: TGTGCCAGCAGCTTGAATACTAACACAGATACGCAGTATTTT. It yields the protein CASSLNTNTDTQYF.

The genes are TRBV2 and TRBJ2-7, with a tentative D call TRBD1 (6 bases). In germline, CDR1 is SNHLY, CDR2 FYNNEI. The germline V and J ends were trimmed by 6 bases and 4 bases, with 10 bases remaining between them. CDR3 length: 12 amino acids. The CDR3 DNA follows: TGTGCCAGCAGCGCCGGACAGTACGAGCAGTACTTC. Its translation: CASSAGQYEQYF.

V usage is TRBV7-3 and J usage is TRBJ1-4; D not certain. Deletions cut 5 bases from V and 3 bases from J, with 7 bases between. The V gene's germline CDR1 is SGHTA and CDR2 FQGTGA. This CDR3 region has 13 residues. CDR3 DNA sequence: TGTGCCAGCAGCCCCTCCCCTAATGAAAAACTGTTTTTT. Translating gives CASSPSPNEKLFF.

The chain combines TRBV6-5 with TRBJ2-7; no clear D. This CDR3 has 14 residues. The V gene lost 2 bases and the J gene lost 2 bases, with 10 bases spanning the gap. Germline-derived CDR1 and CDR2 are MNHEY and SVGAGI. DNA for the CDR3: TGTGCCAGCAGTTACAATGGAGCTACCTACGAGCAGTACTTC. Translating it yields CASSYNGATYEQYF.

This clone was counted once. The chain joins TRBV7-9 to TRBJ2-5, with a tentative D call TRBD2 (7 bases). Germline-derived CDR1 and CDR2 are SEHNR and FQNEAQ (reference sequence). V was trimmed by 6 bases and J by 4 bases, leaving 12 bases between them. The CDR3 is 13 residues long. The CDR3 region is CASREGGVETQYF. In DNA form, the CDR3 reads TGTGCCAGCAGGGAAGGGGGGGTAGAGACCCAGTACTTC.

This chain joins TRBV5-6 and TRBJ2-1; a possible D gene is TRBD2 (6 bases). Trimming removed 0 bases from V and 7 bases from J, with 20 bases in between. CDR1 and CDR2 (germline): SGHDT, YYEEEE. The CDR3 extends over 17 amino acids. CDR3 coding DNA: TGTGCCAGCAGCTTGGTGGGGGGTTTCGAAATCGGGAATGAGCAGTTCTTC. Protein product: CASSLVGGFEIGNEQFF.

This clone is a singleton in its sample. The chain has TRBV5-6 and TRBJ2-2; no clear D gene. Germline CDR1 reads SGHDT; CDR2 reads YYEEEE. The CDR3 extends over 15 amino acids. The V end lost 6 bases, the J end lost 0 bases, and 12 bases lay between the germline ends. The CDR3 coding sequence is TGTGCCAGCACCTTAGAACGGGCGAACACCGGGGAGCTGTTTTTT. Protein product: CASTLERANTGELFF.

V usage is TRBV5-1 and J usage is TRBJ1-5, with D possibly TRBD1 on 6 matching bases. V lost 1 base, J lost 4 bases, and 6 bases lay in between. Germline V gives CDR1 SGHRS, CDR2 YFSETQ. This CDR3 is built from 13 residues. In DNA, the CDR3 is TGCGCCAGCAGCTTGACAGGGAATCAGCCCCAGCATTTT. Translation: CASSLTGNQPQHF.